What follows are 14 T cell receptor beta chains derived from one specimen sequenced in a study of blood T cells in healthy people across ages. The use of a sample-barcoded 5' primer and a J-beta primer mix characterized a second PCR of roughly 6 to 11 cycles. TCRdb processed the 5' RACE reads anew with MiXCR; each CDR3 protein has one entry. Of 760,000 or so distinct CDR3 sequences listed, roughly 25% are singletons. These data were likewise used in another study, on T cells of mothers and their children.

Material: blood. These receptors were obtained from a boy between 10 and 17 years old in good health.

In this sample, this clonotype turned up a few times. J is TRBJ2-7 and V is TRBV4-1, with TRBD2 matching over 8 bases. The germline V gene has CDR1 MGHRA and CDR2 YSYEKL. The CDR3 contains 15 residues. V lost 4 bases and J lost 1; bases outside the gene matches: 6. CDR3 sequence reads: CASSPVAGPSYEQYF. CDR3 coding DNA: TGCGCCAGCAGCCCCGTAGCGGGACCATCCTACGAGCAGTACTTC.

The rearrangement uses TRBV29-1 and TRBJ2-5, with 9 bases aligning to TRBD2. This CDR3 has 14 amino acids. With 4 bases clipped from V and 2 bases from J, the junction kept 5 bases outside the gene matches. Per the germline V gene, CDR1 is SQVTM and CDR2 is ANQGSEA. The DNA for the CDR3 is TGCAGCGTTGTACCGGGACTAGCTCAAGAGACCCAGTACTTC. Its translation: CSVVPGLAQETQYF.

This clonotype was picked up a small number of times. The CDR3 spells CASSPTIGQPQHF. The CDR3 DNA sequence: TGTGCCAGCAGTCCCACCATCGGTCAGCCCCAGCATTTT. The V call is TRBV12-3 or TRBV12-4, the J call TRBJ1-5; D not resolved. V was clipped by 5 bases and J by 6 bases, with 11 bases between them. The CDR3 totals 13 residues.

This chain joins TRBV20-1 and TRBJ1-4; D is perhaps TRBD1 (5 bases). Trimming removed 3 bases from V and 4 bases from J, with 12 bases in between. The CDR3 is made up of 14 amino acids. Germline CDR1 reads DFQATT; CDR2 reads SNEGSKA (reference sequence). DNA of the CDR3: TGCAGTGCTAGGCCGACAGCTGATAATGAAAAACTGTTTTTT. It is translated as CSARPTADNEKLFF.

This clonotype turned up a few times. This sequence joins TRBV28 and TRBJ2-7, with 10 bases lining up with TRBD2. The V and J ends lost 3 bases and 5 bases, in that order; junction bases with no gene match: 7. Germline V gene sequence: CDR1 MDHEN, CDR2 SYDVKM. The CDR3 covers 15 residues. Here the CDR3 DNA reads TGTGCCAGCAGTTTGAGCGGGAGGGCCGTGAACGAGCAGTACTTC. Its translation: CASSLSGRAVNEQYF.

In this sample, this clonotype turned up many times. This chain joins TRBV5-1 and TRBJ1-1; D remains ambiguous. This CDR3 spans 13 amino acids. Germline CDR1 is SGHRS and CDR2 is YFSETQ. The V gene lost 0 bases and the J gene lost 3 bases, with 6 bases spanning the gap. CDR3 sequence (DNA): TGCGCCAGCAGCTTGGAGGTGGACACTGAAGCTTTCTTT. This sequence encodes CASSLEVDTEAFF.

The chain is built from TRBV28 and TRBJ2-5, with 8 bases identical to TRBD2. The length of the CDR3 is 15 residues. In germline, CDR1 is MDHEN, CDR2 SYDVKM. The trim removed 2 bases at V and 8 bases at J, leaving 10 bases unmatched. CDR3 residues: CASSLKAGEIDTQYF. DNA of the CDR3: TGTGCCAGCAGTTTAAAAGCGGGAGAGATAGACACCCAGTACTTC. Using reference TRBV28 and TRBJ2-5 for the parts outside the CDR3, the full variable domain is DVKVTQSSRYLVKRTGEKVFLECVQDMDHENMFWYRQDPGLGLRLIYFSYDVKMKEKGDIPEGYSVSREKKERFSLILESASTNQTSMYLCASSLKAGEIDTQYFGPGTRLLVL.

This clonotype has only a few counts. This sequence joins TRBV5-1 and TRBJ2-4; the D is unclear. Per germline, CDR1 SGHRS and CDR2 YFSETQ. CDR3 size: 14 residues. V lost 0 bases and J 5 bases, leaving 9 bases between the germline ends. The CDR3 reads CASSLAFQQNIQYF. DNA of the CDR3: TGCGCCAGCAGCTTGGCTTTCCAGCAAAACATTCAGTACTTC.

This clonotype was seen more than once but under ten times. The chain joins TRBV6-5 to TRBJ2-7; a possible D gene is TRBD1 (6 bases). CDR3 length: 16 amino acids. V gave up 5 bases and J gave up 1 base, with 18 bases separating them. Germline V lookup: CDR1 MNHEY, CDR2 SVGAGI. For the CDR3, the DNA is TGTGCCAGCAGTGCCTACAGGGCCCTGGGGTCCTACGAGCAGTACTTC. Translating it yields CASSAYRALGSYEQYF.

In nucleotides, the CDR3 is TGTGCCAGCAGCCGAGGGGTCACCAACGAAGTCGGGGAGCTGTTTTTT. As protein: CASSRGVTNEVGELFF. The chain links TRBV5-4 to TRBJ2-2, with D perhaps matching TRBD1 or TRBD2 (5 bases each). The CDR3 sequence is 16 residues long. CDR1 is SGHNT and CDR2 is YYREEE in the germline V gene (reference sequence). Trimming cost V 4 bases and J 7 bases, with 20 bases left between them.

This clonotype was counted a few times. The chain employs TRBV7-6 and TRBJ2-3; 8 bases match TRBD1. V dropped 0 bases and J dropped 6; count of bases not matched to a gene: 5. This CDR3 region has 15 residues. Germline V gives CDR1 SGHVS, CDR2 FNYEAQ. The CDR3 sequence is CASSLADRAHDTQYF. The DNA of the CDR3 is TGTGCCAGCAGCTTAGCGGACAGGGCTCACGATACGCAGTATTTT. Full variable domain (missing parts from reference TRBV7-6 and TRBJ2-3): GAGVSQSPRYKVTKRGQDVALRCDPISGHVSLYWYRQALGQGPEFLTYFNYEAQQDKSGLPNDRFSAERPEGSISTLTIQRTEQRDSAMYRCASSLADRAHDTQYFGPGTRLTVL.

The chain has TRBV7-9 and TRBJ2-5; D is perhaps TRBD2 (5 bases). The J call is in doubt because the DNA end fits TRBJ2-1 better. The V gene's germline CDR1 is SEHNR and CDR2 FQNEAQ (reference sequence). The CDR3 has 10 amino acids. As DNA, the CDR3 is TGTGCCAGCCTAGCCGGCGAGCAGTTCTTC. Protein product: CASLAGEQFF.

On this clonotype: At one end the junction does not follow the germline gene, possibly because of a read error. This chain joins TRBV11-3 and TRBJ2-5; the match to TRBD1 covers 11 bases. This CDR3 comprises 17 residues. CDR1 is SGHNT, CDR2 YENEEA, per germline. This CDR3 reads CASSLGDRGIRKETQCF. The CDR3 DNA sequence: TGTGCCAGCAGCTTAGGGGACAGGGGGATCAGGAAGGAGACCCAGTGCTTC.

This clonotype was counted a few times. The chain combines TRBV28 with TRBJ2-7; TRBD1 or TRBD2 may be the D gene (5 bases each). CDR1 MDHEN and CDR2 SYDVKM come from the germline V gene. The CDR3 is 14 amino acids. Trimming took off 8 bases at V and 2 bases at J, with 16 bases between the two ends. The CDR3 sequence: CASLRRGDPYEQYF. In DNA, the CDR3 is TGTGCCAGCCTCCGGCGAGGGGACCCCTACGAGCAGTACTTC.